The T cell receptor beta chain described here comes from a study of glioma-infiltrating T cells after dendritic cell vaccination. About the research overall: Patients received autologous tumor lysate-pulsed dendritic cell vaccination between about 2003 and 2013.

This CDR3 has 13 residues. The germline CDR1 and CDR2 sequences are MNHEY and SMNVEV (reference sequence). V dropped 8 bases and J dropped 9 bases, with 14 bases sitting between them. The PCR used 60 V beta and 13 J beta primers. The assay was immunoSEQ multiplex PCR, and TCRdb's table has in-frame clones only and misses some. Of 50,000 to 80,000 clones in the sample, around four fifths were seen once. The J gene is TRBJ1-6, the V gene TRBV27; TRBD1 is a possible D gene (6 bases). The sequencing here drew on blood, taken before dendritic cell vaccination. This clonotype originated in a human donor with glioblastoma. This CDR3 reads CASHRGGPSPLHF. CDR3 coding DNA: TGTGCCAGCCATCGAGGGGGACCTTCACCCCTCCACTTT.